This T cell receptor beta chain appears in the sequencing data of a study of beta chain features in type 1 diabetes. Via the markers CD45RO/CCR7/CD25/CD127/CD95/CD27, stem cell-like memory, regulatory, central memory and naive CD4+ cells were sorted. General study findings and limits: Moderate but significant shortening of TCRB CDR3s was recorded in all four CD4+ subsets from Type 1 diabetes patients. It was possible that PCR favored shorter templates, equally so in patients and controls.

The authors reverse transcribed all of the isolated RNA, so sequencing captured expressed TCRB transcripts. Here immunoSEQ multiplex PCR was the method, and the copy in TCRdb shows in-frame clones only, minus some. Of 300,000 to 350,000 clones in the sample, 9.3% were seen once. The CDR3 sequence is 19 residues long. The V end lost 2 bases, the J end lost 1 base, and 21 bases lay between the germline ends. Germline values: CDR1 SEHNR, CDR2 FQNEAQ (reference sequence). This clone was counted only a few times. Its antigen is unidentified. The chain combines TRBV7-9 with TRBJ2-1; perhaps TRBD1 as D (7 bases). The source of this sequence is a man aged 25-45 years with type 1 diabetes. Sequenced input: central memory CD4+ T cells from blood. CDR3 DNA sequence: TGTGCCAGCAGCTTATCTCGGGATGCTGCAGGGGGGTCCTACAATGAGCAGTTCTTC. Amino acid sequence: CASSLSRDAAGGSYNEQFF.